This T cell receptor (beta chain) was found in a study of control samples from healthy donors and cancer patients. Only one count was recorded for this clone. Sequencing was performed with immunoSEQ multiplex PCR; in TCRdb, only in-frame clones are kept and a portion is missing. This table holds 150,000 to 200,000 clones, around 87% found once. Germline V gene sequence: CDR1 SGHAT, CDR2 FQNNGV. There are 17 residues in the CDR3. V lost 1 base to trimming and J lost 3 bases; unmatched junction nucleotides: 4. This chain links TRBV11-2 with TRBJ2-5, with 14 bases aligning to TRBD2. The source material was blood. This receptor was identified in a woman between 50 and 59 years old in good health. The CDR3 nucleotides read TGTGCCAGCAGCTTAGGACTAGCGGGAGGGCTGAAAGAGACCCAGTACTTC. Amino acids: CASSLGLAGGLKETQYF.